This T cell receptor beta chain appears in the sequencing data of a study of blood T cell repertoires in COVID-19. Only in-frame clones appear in the TCRdb table, and some are missing; sequencing was by immunoSEQ multiplex PCR. The sample contains more than 110,000 clones, roughly 91% of which appear only once. The CDR3 extends over 18 amino acids. V lost 0 bases to trimming and J lost 2 bases; unmatched junction nucleotides: 9. Germline-derived CDR1 and CDR2 are KGHDR and SFDVKD. This chain joins TRBV24-1 and TRBJ2-5; TRBD1 aligns across 9 bases. Sequenced: peripheral blood. This TCR was recovered from a man in his fifties or sixties with active or convalescent COVID-19. CDR3 in amino acids: CATSDLRAADRGQETQYF. The CDR3 DNA is TGTGCCACCAGTGATTTGCGAGCCGCGGACAGGGGTCAAGAGACCCAGTACTTC.